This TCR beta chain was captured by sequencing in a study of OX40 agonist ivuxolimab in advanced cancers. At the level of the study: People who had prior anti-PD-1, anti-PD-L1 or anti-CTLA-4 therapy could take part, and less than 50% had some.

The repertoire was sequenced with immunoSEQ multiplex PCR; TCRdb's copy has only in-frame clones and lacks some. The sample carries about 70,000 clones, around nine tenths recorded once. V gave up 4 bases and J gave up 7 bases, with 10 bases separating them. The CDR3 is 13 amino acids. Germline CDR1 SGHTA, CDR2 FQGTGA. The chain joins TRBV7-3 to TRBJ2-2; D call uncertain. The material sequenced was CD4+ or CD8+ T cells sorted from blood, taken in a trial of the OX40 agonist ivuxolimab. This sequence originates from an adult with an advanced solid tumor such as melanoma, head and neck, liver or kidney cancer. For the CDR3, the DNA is TGTGCCAGCAGCTCTCCTATGAGCGGGGAGCTGTTTTTT. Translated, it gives CASSSPMSGELFF.